The 31 T cell receptor beta chains reported below all come from one sample, sequenced in a study of T cell repertoires in cytomegalovirus infection. Each CDR3 protein gets one entry after TCRdb re-called the reads with MiXCR. The profile shows approximately 770,000 distinct CDR3 sequences, around 29% of them singletons. These TCRs are of unknown antigen specificity. This material consisted of cultured CD8+ T cells from PBMCs, taken from culture after CMV antigen stimulation. Every receptor here comes from a human donor in good health (CMV status not recorded). Some clones in this sample may be carry-over from other donors' samples.

This clonotype was seen many times. The chain employs TRBV6-1 and TRBJ2-7; D possibly matches TRBD1 or TRBD2 (5 bases each). The CDR3 has 11 amino acids. Between the trimmed V and J ends, which lost 5 bases and 6 bases, there was a span of 8 bases. Germline CDR1 reads MNHNS; CDR2 reads SASEGT. This chain's CDR3 is CASSYGGEQYF. The CDR3 DNA follows: TGTGCCAGCAGTTATGGGGGCGAGCAGTACTTC.

The chain has TRBV7-6 and TRBJ2-7; the D is unclear. Trimming left V 1 base short and J 2 bases short, with 12 bases between. The CDR3 has 15 residues. Germline CDR1 reads SGHVS; CDR2 reads FNYEAQ. DNA of the CDR3: TGTGCCAGCAGCTTAGGATTCTCAGAGGCCTACGAGCAGTACGTC. This translates into CASSLGFSEAYEQYV.

This clonotype was counted only a few times. The V gene is TRBV6-6, the J gene TRBJ2-1; D tentatively fits TRBD1 or TRBD2 (5 bases each). The CDR3 consists of 15 residues. V lost 6 bases to trimming and J lost 2 bases, with 14 bases between them. Germline-derived CDR1 and CDR2 are MNHNY and SVGAGI (reference sequence). DNA for the CDR3: TGTGCCAGCAGCCGGGACCGGACTCCCTACAATGAGCAGTTCTTC. This translates into CASSRDRTPYNEQFF.

CDR3 DNA sequence: TGTGCCAGCAGCCCCCAGTTGGTGTTGAACACTGAAGCTTTCTTT. Translating it yields CASSPQLVLNTEAFF. The V and J genes are TRBV7-9 and TRBJ1-1, with D unclear. This CDR3 comprises 15 residues. Germline CDR1 is SEHNR and CDR2 is FQNEAQ (reference sequence). The V end lost 5 bases, the J end lost 0 bases, and 13 bases lay between the germline ends.

V and J are TRBV29-1 and TRBJ2-1; D unclear. V was cut by 4 bases and J by 2 bases, with 6 bases left in between. This CDR3 comprises 12 residues. Germline CDR1 is SQVTM and CDR2 is ANQGSEA. CDR3 in DNA: TGCAGCGTTGTCTTGCCCTACAATGAGCAGTTCTTC. Translating gives CSVVLPYNEQFF.

The genes are TRBV7-8 and TRBJ2-7, with D possibly matching TRBD2 (6 bases). Germline CDR1 is SGHVS and CDR2 is FQNEAQ. The CDR3 sequence is 14 residues long. Trimming took off 8 bases at V and 4 bases at J, with 18 bases between the two ends. CDR3 in amino acids: CASALGPAGYEQYF. As DNA, the CDR3 is TGTGCCAGCGCCTTAGGGCCAGCGGGTTACGAGCAGTACTTC.

This clonotype has just a few counts. This chain connects TRBV28 to TRBJ2-1; D gene ambiguous. The CDR3 extends over 14 amino acids. Looked up from germline, CDR1 is MDHEN and CDR2 is SYDVKM. The V gene lost 9 bases and the J gene lost 0 bases, with 12 bases spanning the gap. This CDR3 reads CASKWVNSYNEQFF. CDR3 coding DNA: TGTGCCAGTAAGTGGGTAAACTCCTACAATGAGCAGTTCTTC.

This clonotype came up many times. The gene calls are TRBV7-2 and TRBJ2-3; tentatively, D is TRBD2 (6 bases). The CDR3 totals 16 residues. Germline CDR1 and CDR2: SGHTA and FQGNSA. Between the trimmed V and J ends, which lost 1 base and 0 bases, there was a span of 11 bases. CDR3 loop: CASSLVAGPSTDTQYF. The CDR3 region has the DNA TGTGCCAGCAGCTTAGTTGCGGGGCCTAGCACAGATACGCAGTATTTT.

This clonotype was seen ten or more times. The V call is TRBV5-1, the J call TRBJ2-7; the D gene is possibly TRBD2 (6 bases). V lost 3 bases, J lost 0 bases, and 16 bases lay in between. CDR1 and CDR2 from the germline V gene are SGHRS and YFSETQ. The CDR3 extends over 16 amino acids. The CDR3 loop is CASSSSLRGRSYEQYF. CDR3 coding DNA: TGCGCCAGCAGCTCCTCCCTGCGGGGACGCTCCTACGAGCAGTACTTC.

The chain couples TRBV12-3 or TRBV12-4 to TRBJ2-2, with 8 nucleotides matching TRBD1. The ends lost 6 bases at V and 0 bases at J; junction bases unmatched: 9. The CDR3 sequence is 17 residues long. This chain's CDR3 is CASRPLGDRPNTGELFF. CDR3 bases: TGTGCCAGCAGGCCCCTTGGGGACAGGCCGAACACCGGGGAGCTGTTTTTT.

V gene TRBV12-5 combines with J gene TRBJ2-7, with D uncertain. This CDR3 contains 14 residues. Germline CDR1 is LGHNT and CDR2 is FRNRAP. The V end lost 5 bases, the J end lost 3 bases, and 14 bases lay between the germline ends. The CDR3 DNA follows: TGTGCTAGTGGTCAGCCCGGCAGGAACTACGAGCAGTACTTC. It encodes CASGQPGRNYEQYF.

The chain employs TRBV29-1 and TRBJ1-2, with D tentatively TRBD1 (6 bases). The CDR3 is 14 amino acids. CDR1 SQVTM and CDR2 ANQGSEA come from the germline V gene. The V end was cut by 6 bases, the J end by 3 bases, with 17 bases between. CDR3 nucleotides: TGCAGCGTCGAGGAAGCAGGGGCTGACTATGGCTACACCTTC. This encodes CSVEEAGADYGYTF.

This clonotype showed up just a few times. The chain carries TRBV7-8 and TRBJ1-2, with D possibly TRBD1 on 6 matching bases. Looked up from germline, CDR1 is SGHVS and CDR2 is FQNEAQ. Trimming stripped 5 bases from V and 4 bases from J, with 14 bases between. This CDR3 region has 14 residues. As DNA, the CDR3 is TGTGCCAGCAGCCCAACGCTGGGGGCCTATGGCTACACCTTC. Its translation is CASSPTLGAYGYTF. The whole variable domain, filled in from reference TRBV7-8 and TRBJ1-2, reads GAGVSQSPRYKVAKRGQDVALRCDPISGHVSLFWYQQALGQGPEFLTYFQNEAQLDKSGLPSDRFFAERPEGSVSTLKIQRTQQEDSAVYLCASSPTLGAYGYTFGSGTRLTVV.

The CDR3 protein is CASSEPGPTSGNTIYF. The CDR3 bases are TGTGCCAGCAGCGAACCTGGACCGACCTCTGGAAACACCATATATTTT. The chain has TRBV7-8 and TRBJ1-3; D is unresolved. The germline gives CDR1 SGHVS, CDR2 FQNEAQ. Trimming shortened V by 5 bases and J by 0 bases, and 14 bases separated the two germline ends. There are 16 residues in the CDR3.

This chain connects TRBV6-5 to TRBJ2-1, with 15 bases aligning to TRBD2. This CDR3 is 20 amino acids long. The germline gives CDR1 MNHEY, CDR2 SVGAGI. The junction had 6 bases not matched to a gene; V was cut back by 0 bases and J by 0 bases. This chain's CDR3 is CASSYSGLAGGSSSYNEQFF. The DNA of the CDR3 is TGTGCCAGCAGTTACTCAGGACTAGCGGGGGGGTCGAGCTCCTACAATGAGCAGTTCTTC.

The rearrangement uses TRBV6-2 or TRBV6-3 and TRBJ2-2, with D hard to call. Germline V gene data show CDR1 as MNHEY and CDR2 as SVGEGT. Trimming stripped 2 bases from V and 1 base from J, with 5 bases between. This CDR3 is built from 14 residues. The CDR3 DNA reads TGTGCCAGCAGTTACGCCAGGAACACCGGGGAGCTGTTTTTT. Protein product: CASSYARNTGELFF.

The CDR3 spells CASDAWDRGTDTQYF. The CDR3 DNA reads TGTGCCAGTGACGCATGGGACAGGGGAACAGATACGCAGTATTTT. The rearrangement uses TRBV6-6 and TRBJ2-3; TRBD1 aligns across 10 bases. CDR1 is MNHNY and CDR2 is SVGAGI in the germline V gene (reference sequence). This CDR3 is 15 amino acids long. Trimming cost V 9 bases and J 3 bases; bases outside gene matches: 9.

The chain joins TRBV7-9 to TRBJ2-1; a weak D match, TRBD2 (5 bases). This CDR3 is 17 amino acids long. Germline V gives CDR1 SEHNR, CDR2 FQNEAQ (reference sequence). V lost 6 bases and J lost 6, with 24 bases in between. In DNA form, the CDR3 reads TGTGCCAGCAGTCCCGATCCTTTGGACTTGGCCGCCAATGAGCAGTTCTTC. Its protein product is CASSPDPLDLAANEQFF.

The V call is TRBV9, the J call TRBJ2-3, with TRBD1 matching over 7 bases. With 1 base clipped from V and 3 bases from J, the junction kept 8 bases outside the gene matches. The CDR3 spans 16 residues. CDR1 and CDR2 (germline): SGDLS, YYNGEE. CDR3 protein: CASSVRLGGGTDTQYF. As DNA, the CDR3 is TGTGCCAGCAGCGTAAGGCTAGGGGGCGGGACAGATACGCAGTATTTT.

The chain couples TRBV14 to TRBJ2-2; D is ambiguous. V was shortened by 3 bases and J by 7 bases, with 6 bases between the two germline ends. This CDR3 spans 12 amino acids. Germline V CDR1 and CDR2: SGHDN, FVKESK. CDR3 nucleotides: TGTGCCAGCAGCCAGGGTTACGGGGAGCTGTTTTTT. It specifies CASSQGYGELFF.

This clonotype was picked up a small number of times. The V call is TRBV7-6, the J call TRBJ2-1, with a possible D match to TRBD2 (6 bases). V was pared by 3 bases and J by 6 bases, with 15 bases between. Germline loops: CDR1 SGHVS, CDR2 FNYEAQ. The CDR3 is 15 residues long. The CDR3 here is CASSFETSAGNEQFF. CDR3 DNA sequence: TGTGCCAGCAGCTTTGAGACCTCAGCGGGCAATGAGCAGTTCTTC.

The chain links TRBV9 to TRBJ2-1; 12 nucleotides align to TRBD1. Germline assignment: CDR1 SGDLS and CDR2 YYNGEE. After removal of 0 bases from V and 2 bases from J, the junction contained 9 bases not matched to a gene. The CDR3 sequence is 19 residues long. As DNA, the CDR3 is TGTGCCAGCAGCGTAGAAGCAATCCGGGACAGGGGGCCCTACAATGAGCAGTTCTTC. As protein: CASSVEAIRDRGPYNEQFF.

CDR3 nucleotides: TGTGCCAGCAGTGGCCCTGGGACAGGGGGTAATCAGCCCCAGCATTTT. Translating it yields CASSGPGTGGNQPQHF. The chain combines TRBV6-2 or TRBV6-3 with TRBJ1-5, with 11 bases lining up with TRBD1. The CDR3 loop spans 16 amino acids. J gave up 4 bases and V 5 bases, and 7 bases lay outside the gene matches. Germline CDR1 is MNHEY and CDR2 is SVGEGT.

This clonotype was counted at least ten times. The V call is TRBV12-5, the J call TRBJ2-2; the D gene could be TRBD1 or TRBD2 (5 bases each). V lost 1 base and J 2 bases, leaving 20 bases between the germline ends. The CDR3 extends over 19 amino acids. Germline assignment: CDR1 LGHNT and CDR2 FRNRAP. The chain's CDR3 is CASGLDSGTILENTGELFF. The CDR3 DNA follows: TGTGCTAGTGGTTTGGATTCCGGGACCATACTGGAAAACACCGGGGAGCTGTTTTTT.

The chain recombines TRBV7-9 with TRBJ2-2, with a tentative D call TRBD1 (6 bases). Germline V lookup: CDR1 SEHNR, CDR2 FQNEAQ (reference sequence). The CDR3 runs 15 residues. The V end lost 4 bases, the J end lost 4 bases, and 13 bases lay between the germline ends. The CDR3 loop is CASSYGGASTGELFF. For the CDR3, the DNA is TGTGCCAGCAGCTATGGGGGCGCAAGCACCGGGGAGCTGTTTTTT.

V and J are TRBV18 and TRBJ1-1; 7 bases agree with TRBD1. The ends lost 2 bases at V and 6 bases at J; junction bases unmatched: 6. There are 14 residues in the CDR3. Germline V CDR1 and CDR2: KGHSH, LQKENI. The CDR3 region is CASSPSRGKPEAFF. The CDR3 nucleotides read TGTGCCAGCTCACCATCCAGGGGGAAACCTGAAGCTTTCTTT.

This clonotype was detected only a few times. CDR3 in amino acids: CSVEGKGGVVDNEQFF. CDR3 DNA sequence: TGCAGCGTTGAAGGCAAAGGGGGGGTAGTGGACAATGAGCAGTTCTTC. The chain recombines TRBV29-1 with TRBJ2-1, with D perhaps matching TRBD2 (7 bases). This CDR3 has 16 amino acids. With 1 base removed from V and 5 bases from J, the gap between germline ends came to 18 bases. Germline CDR1 is SQVTM and CDR2 is ANQGSEA.

In its sample, this clonotype was seen a few times. This chain links TRBV25-1 with TRBJ1-1; D might be TRBD1 (6 bases). CDR1 and CDR2 from the germline V gene are MGHDK and SYGVNS. The length of the CDR3 is 15 residues. Trimming removed 2 bases at V and 1 base at J, with 11 bases between. CDR3 protein: CASSELGGWNTEAFF. The CDR3 DNA reads as TGTGCCAGCAGTGAACTGGGGGGCTGGAACACTGAAGCTTTCTTT.

The CDR3 DNA sequence: TGCGCCAGCAGCCAAGATGAGGAGACATTGAACACTGAAGCTTTCTTT. Translating it yields CASSQDEETLNTEAFF. The J gene is TRBJ1-1, the V gene TRBV4-1; unclear D gene. The CDR3 sequence is 16 residues long. In germline, CDR1 is MGHRA, CDR2 YSYEKL. Trimming cost V 0 bases and J 0 bases, with 11 bases left between them.

The chain has TRBV19 and TRBJ2-3; no reliable D call. This CDR3 is 16 amino acids long. V gave up 3 bases and J gave up 3 bases, with 16 bases separating them. Looked up from germline, CDR1 is LNHDA and CDR2 is SQIVND (reference sequence). CDR3 in amino acids: CASSIGHSWGTDTQYF. In DNA, the CDR3 is TGTGCCAGTAGTATCGGTCACTCCTGGGGTACAGATACGCAGTATTTT.

The chain is built from TRBV25-1 and TRBJ2-3, with 7 positions matching TRBD1. V lost 6 bases and J lost 5; bases outside the gene matches: 14. The CDR3 has 16 amino acids. The V gene's germline CDR1 is MGHDK and CDR2 SYGVNS. CDR3 coding DNA: TGTGCCAGCAGCGCCCGAGTGGGGACAGAGAGAGATACGCAGTATTTT. It specifies CASSARVGTERDTQYF. The variable domain in full, completed from reference TRBV25-1 and TRBJ2-3, reads EADIYQTPRYLVIGTGKKITLECSQTMGHDKMYWYQQDPGMELHLIHYSYGVNSTEKGDLSSESTVSRIRTEHFPLTLESARPSHTSQYLCASSARVGTERDTQYFGPGTRLTVL.